The 7 T cell receptor beta chains below all came from one sample that was sequenced in a study of blood T cell repertoires in COVID-19. Profiling relied on immunoSEQ multiplex PCR, and the TCRdb table lists in-frame clones only, not all of them. The sample lists fewer than 250,000 clones, around 90% occurring once. Sequenced: peripheral blood. All receptors come from a man aged 25 to 40 with COVID-19, enrolled during active disease.

The genes are TRBV3-1 (or the pseudogene TRBV3-2) and TRBJ2-7; TRBD1 aligns across 11 bases. In germline, CDR1 is LGHDT, CDR2 YNNKEL (reference sequence). V lost 7 bases, J lost 3 bases, and 8 bases stayed unmatched. The CDR3 has 15 amino acids. CDR3 sequence: CASTGIGTGGYEQYF. The CDR3 region has the DNA TGTGCCAGCACCGGAATCGGGACAGGGGGCTACGAGCAGTACTTC.

This clone was observed a single time. The CDR3 sequence is CATSDELRLTNQPQHF. For the CDR3, the DNA is TGTGCCACCTCAGACGAGCTCAGACTAACCAATCAGCCCCAGCATTTT. The chain is built from TRBV28 and TRBJ1-5; unclear D gene. The CDR3 contains 16 residues. The V gene lost 10 bases and the J gene lost 3 bases, with 22 bases spanning the gap. The germline V gene has CDR1 MDHEN and CDR2 SYDVKM.

The genes are TRBV14 and TRBJ2-3, with 7 bases aligning to TRBD1. Looked up from germline, CDR1 is SGHDN and CDR2 is FVKESK. The CDR3 covers 14 residues. V was pared by 6 bases and J by 2 bases, with 5 bases of the junction left unmatched. The CDR3 reads CASRGRGHTDTQYF. The CDR3 DNA reads TGTGCCAGCAGAGGAAGGGGGCACACAGATACGCAGTATTTT. Combining the CDR3 with reference TRBV14 and TRBJ2-3 gives the whole variable domain EAGVTQFPSHSVIEKGQTVTLRCDPISGHDNLYWYRRVMGKEIKFLLHFVKESKQDESGMPNNRFLAERTGGTYSTLKVQPAELEDSGVYFCASRGRGHTDTQYFGPGTRLTVL.

J is TRBJ1-3 and V is TRBV9; 8 positions agree with TRBD1. V was pared by 3 bases and J by 0 bases, with 8 bases of the junction left unmatched. CDR3 length: 17 amino acids. Germline CDR1 SGDLS, CDR2 YYNGEE. The CDR3 coding sequence is TGTGCCAGCAGCGCTCGGACAGGGAGGACCTCTGGAAACACCATATATTTT. Translated: CASSARTGRTSGNTIYF.

This chain uses TRBV27 with TRBJ2-2; TRBD1 aligns across 7 bases. The CDR3 extends over 17 amino acids. J gave up 4 bases and V 6 bases, and 14 bases lay outside the gene matches. Per the germline V gene, CDR1 is MNHEY and CDR2 is SMNVEV (reference sequence). The CDR3 sequence: CASRGLILGTATGELFF. In DNA form, the CDR3 reads TGTGCCAGCAGAGGCCTTATTCTGGGGACAGCCACCGGGGAGCTGTTTTTT.

The J gene is TRBJ1-4, the V gene TRBV18; 8 bases fit TRBD1. The length of the CDR3 is 14 residues. The V gene's germline CDR1 is KGHSH and CDR2 LQKENI. The J segment lost 8 bases and the V segment lost 6 bases, leaving 8 bases of the junction unmatched. DNA of the CDR3: TGTGCCAGCTCCCCCGGACAGGGAGAGGAAAAACTGTTTTTT. Residues: CASSPGQGEEKLFF.

The chain recombines TRBV24-1 with TRBJ1-1; TRBD1 aligns across 10 bases. Germline CDR1 is KGHDR and CDR2 is SFDVKD. CDR3 size: 13 residues. The trim removed 7 bases at V and 6 bases at J, leaving 4 bases unmatched. This CDR3 is CATRSGQGAEAFF. The CDR3 DNA is TGTGCCACCAGATCAGGACAGGGGGCTGAAGCTTTCTTT.